A selection of T cell receptor beta chains follows, all from one sample in a study of blood T cell repertoires in COVID-19. The data were produced by immunoSEQ multiplex PCR, yet TCRdb's version contains in-frame clones alone and is incomplete. The data show some 110,000 clones, 84% seen once. The sample was PBMCs or T cells enriched from blood (not recorded which). The source is a woman aged 30 to 39 who had recovered from COVID-19. Each CDR3 is given with its conserved first and last residue. D genes are given only for firm matches. The size of a clone is reported for some rows only, either as once, few or many, or as a class for expanded clones.

d_call: NA
j_call: TRBJ2-2
v_call: TRBV5-4
clone_size: NA
cdr3_aa: CASSPDLGAPGELFF
cdr3_nt: TGTGCCAGCAGCCCTGATCTAGGGGCCCCCGGGGAGCTGTTTTTT

d_call: NA
j_call: TRBJ1-5
v_call: TRBV4-1
clone_size: NA
cdr3_aa: CASSQPQGKQPQHF
cdr3_nt: TGCGCCAGCAGCCAACCCCAGGGTAAGCAGCCCCAGCATTTT

d_call: NA
j_call: TRBJ1-1
v_call: TRBV5-1
clone_size: NA
cdr3_aa: CASRRTVTMNTEAFF
cdr3_nt: TGCGCCAGCAGGAGGACAGTTACTATGAACACTGAAGCTTTCTTT

d_call: NA
j_call: TRBJ1-2
v_call: TRBV7-2
clone_size: once
cdr3_aa: CASSVGHSNYGYTF
cdr3_nt: TGTGCCAGCAGCGTGGGACACTCGAACTATGGCTACACCTTC

d_call: TRBD1
j_call: TRBJ2-7
v_call: TRBV11-2
clone_size: NA
cdr3_aa: CASSDPGQAYEQYF
cdr3_nt: TGTGCCAGCAGCGACCCGGGACAGGCCTACGAGCAGTACTTC

d_call: TRBD2
j_call: TRBJ2-7
v_call: TRBV4-1
clone_size: NA
cdr3_aa: CASRPFTSGFYEQYF
cdr3_nt: TGCGCCAGCAGGCCTTTCACTAGCGGATTCTACGAGCAGTACTTC

d_call: NA
j_call: TRBJ2-5
v_call: TRBV28
clone_size: NA
cdr3_aa: CATRSEDRLQETQYF
cdr3_nt: TGTGCCACCCGCTCCGAAGACAGGCTCCAAGAGACCCAGTACTTC

d_call: NA
j_call: TRBJ2-1
v_call: TRBV19
clone_size: NA
cdr3_aa: CASSISPSYNEQFF
cdr3_nt: TGTGCCAGTAGTATTAGTCCCTCCTACAATGAGCAGTTCTTC

d_call: NA
j_call: TRBJ1-3
v_call: TRBV3-1/TRBV3-2
clone_size: NA
cdr3_aa: CASRQLSGNTIYF
cdr3_nt: TGTGCCAGCAGACAGCTCTCTGGAAACACCATATATTTT

d_call: NA
j_call: TRBJ1-5
v_call: TRBV2
clone_size: NA
cdr3_aa: CASKGVGNQPQHF
cdr3_nt: TGTGCCAGCAAAGGGGTTGGCAATCAGCCCCAGCATTTT

d_call: NA
j_call: TRBJ1-6
v_call: TRBV7-9
clone_size: NA
cdr3_aa: CASSLVRGGLHF
cdr3_nt: TGTGCCAGCAGCTTAGTCAGGGGCGGCCTCCACTTT

d_call: NA
j_call: TRBJ2-1
v_call: TRBV30
clone_size: once
cdr3_aa: CAWSPGRYNEQFF
cdr3_nt: TGTGCCTGGAGCCCAGGCCGCTACAATGAGCAGTTCTTC

d_call: TRBD2
j_call: TRBJ2-1
v_call: TRBV7-2
clone_size: NA
cdr3_aa: CASSSGLAGAGNNEQFF
cdr3_nt: TGTGCCAGCAGCTCCGGACTAGCGGGAGCTGGGAACAATGAGCAGTTCTTC

d_call: NA
j_call: TRBJ2-7
v_call: TRBV12-3/TRBV12-4
clone_size: NA
cdr3_aa: CASSFPGTYEQYF
cdr3_nt: TGTGCCAGCAGTTTCCCGGGTACCTACGAGCAGTACTTC

d_call: TRBD1
j_call: TRBJ1-2
v_call: TRBV28
clone_size: NA
cdr3_aa: CASSPRGDSLRGYTF
cdr3_nt: TGTGCCAGCAGTCCCAGGGGGGACAGCCTCCGAGGCTACACCTTC

d_call: TRBD1
j_call: TRBJ1-1
v_call: TRBV2
clone_size: NA
cdr3_aa: CASSELTGENTEAFF
cdr3_nt: TGTGCCAGCAGTGAACTGACAGGGGAGAACACTGAAGCTTTCTTT

d_call: TRBD2
j_call: TRBJ2-7
v_call: TRBV5-6
clone_size: NA
cdr3_aa: CASSVYSGSYEQYF
cdr3_nt: TGTGCCAGCAGCGTCTATAGCGGGAGCTACGAGCAGTACTTC

d_call: NA
j_call: TRBJ2-7
v_call: TRBV29-1
clone_size: NA
cdr3_aa: CSVEFGRQRDYEQYF
cdr3_nt: TGCAGCGTTGAATTTGGTAGGCAGCGAGACTACGAGCAGTACTTC

d_call: NA
j_call: TRBJ1-2
v_call: TRBV5-5
clone_size: NA
cdr3_aa: CASSLEQGVGSAGYTF
cdr3_nt: TGTGCCAGCAGCTTGGAACAGGGTGTCGGTTCGGCGGGCTACACCTTC

d_call: NA
j_call: TRBJ2-7
v_call: TRBV29-1
clone_size: NA
cdr3_aa: CSVEGIREQGRRTYEQYF
cdr3_nt: TGCAGCGTTGAAGGCATAAGAGAGCAGGGAAGAAGGACCTACGAGCAGTACTTC

d_call: TRBD1
j_call: TRBJ2-5
v_call: TRBV24-1
clone_size: NA
cdr3_aa: CATSDRTGTMETQYF
cdr3_nt: TGTGCCACCAGTGATCGGACAGGGACGATGGAGACCCAGTACTTC

d_call: NA
j_call: TRBJ2-6
v_call: TRBV23-1
clone_size: NA
cdr3_aa: CASSQSITGGANVLTF
cdr3_nt: TGCGCCAGCAGTCAATCCATCACAGGGGGGGCCAACGTCCTGACTTTC

d_call: TRBD2
j_call: TRBJ2-3
v_call: TRBV10-3
clone_size: NA
cdr3_aa: CAISQNYGRETDTQYF
cdr3_nt: TGTGCCATCAGCCAAAATTATGGGCGGGAGACAGATACGCAGTATTTT

d_call: TRBD1
j_call: TRBJ2-5
v_call: TRBV5-8
clone_size: NA
cdr3_aa: CASRPGTGRGTQYF
cdr3_nt: TGTGCCAGCAGGCCCGGGACAGGGAGGGGGACCCAGTACTTC

d_call: TRBD2
j_call: TRBJ2-2
v_call: TRBV12-5
clone_size: NA
cdr3_aa: CASGRGAGELFF
cdr3_nt: TGTGCTAGTGGCCGGGGGGCCGGGGAGCTGTTTTTT

d_call: TRBD1
j_call: TRBJ1-6
v_call: TRBV6-5
clone_size: NA
cdr3_aa: CASSYLDRGPSPLHF
cdr3_nt: TGTGCCAGCAGTTACCTGGACAGGGGACCCTCACCCCTCCACTTT

d_call: NA
j_call: TRBJ1-3
v_call: TRBV18
clone_size: NA
cdr3_aa: CASSPAAGNTIYF
cdr3_nt: TGTGCCAGCTCACCAGCGGCTGGAAACACCATATATTTT

d_call: NA
j_call: TRBJ1-5
v_call: TRBV24-1
clone_size: NA
cdr3_aa: CATSDLGGDQPQHF
cdr3_nt: TGTGCCACCAGTGATTTAGGAGGGGACCAGCCCCAGCATTTT

d_call: NA
j_call: TRBJ2-6
v_call: TRBV15
clone_size: NA
cdr3_aa: CATSTNPGAGANVLTF
cdr3_nt: TGTGCCACCAGCACCAATCCGGGAGCTGGGGCCAACGTCCTGACTTTC

d_call: NA
j_call: TRBJ1-3
v_call: TRBV28
clone_size: NA
cdr3_aa: CASSPNRAFGNTIYF
cdr3_nt: TGTGCCAGCAGTCCCAACAGGGCATTTGGAAACACCATATATTTT

d_call: NA
j_call: TRBJ2-2
v_call: TRBV12-5
clone_size: NA
cdr3_aa: CASGLGLTGELFF
cdr3_nt: TGTGCTAGTGGTTTGGGACTGACTGGGGAGCTGTTTTTT

d_call: NA
j_call: TRBJ2-5
v_call: TRBV6-5
clone_size: NA
cdr3_aa: CASSYTGRADQETQYF
cdr3_nt: TGTGCCAGCAGTTACACCGGGAGAGCGGATCAAGAGACCCAGTACTTC

d_call: NA
j_call: TRBJ1-3
v_call: TRBV30
clone_size: NA
cdr3_aa: CAWSKGVGSHSGNTIYF
cdr3_nt: TGTGCCTGGTCCAAGGGAGTGGGTTCGCATTCTGGAAACACCATATATTTT

d_call: TRBD2
j_call: TRBJ2-1
v_call: TRBV2
clone_size: NA
cdr3_aa: CASSVEAGNNEQFF
cdr3_nt: TGTGCCAGCAGTGTGGAAGCGGGGAACAATGAGCAGTTCTTC

d_call: NA
j_call: TRBJ2-1
v_call: TRBV4-1
clone_size: once
cdr3_aa: CASSQGQGGYNEQFF
cdr3_nt: TGCGCCAGCAGCCAAGGCCAGGGGGGATACAATGAGCAGTTCTTC

d_call: NA
j_call: TRBJ1-5
v_call: TRBV2
clone_size: NA
cdr3_aa: CASSERLPGVAQHF
cdr3_nt: TGTGCCAGCAGTGAACGACTCCCAGGGGTAGCCCAGCATTTT

d_call: TRBD2
j_call: TRBJ2-7
v_call: TRBV27
clone_size: few
cdr3_aa: CASSRAGTSVYEQYF
cdr3_nt: TGTGCCAGCAGTAGAGCCGGGACTAGCGTGTACGAGCAGTACTTC

d_call: TRBD2
j_call: TRBJ2-1
v_call: TRBV19
clone_size: NA
cdr3_aa: CASSTIAGPWPNEQFF
cdr3_nt: TGTGCCAGTAGTACAATAGCGGGGCCATGGCCTAATGAGCAGTTCTTC

d_call: NA
j_call: TRBJ1-1
v_call: TRBV4-2
clone_size: few
cdr3_aa: CASSGRGPEAFF
cdr3_nt: TGTGCCAGCAGCGGGCGGGGTCCTGAAGCTTTCTTT

d_call: NA
j_call: TRBJ2-7
v_call: TRBV30
clone_size: NA
cdr3_aa: CAWARGLNYEQYF
cdr3_nt: TGTGCCTGGGCCCGAGGCCTAAACTACGAGCAGTACTTC

d_call: NA
j_call: TRBJ2-1
v_call: TRBV24-1
clone_size: NA
cdr3_aa: CATSDLEGNEQFF
cdr3_nt: TGTGCCACCAGTGATTTAGAGGGCAATGAGCAGTTCTTC